A selection of T cell receptor beta chains follows, all from one sample in a study of response to subunit inactivated influenza vaccine. Via MiXCR, TCRdb re-called the RT-PCR reads, giving one row per CDR3 protein. The sample contains about 830,000 distinct CDR3 sequences, roughly 18% of which appear only once. This specimen consisted of PBMCs from blood, obtained 4 to 6 days after vaccination. Receptors were obtained from a man aged 50 or older who received an inactivated influenza vaccine. Each CDR3 is given with its conserved first and last residue. D genes are given only for firm matches. Some rows have no size entry. The others give once, few or many, or a class for an expanded clone.

d_call	v_call	j_call	clone_size	cdr3_nt	cdr3_aa
-	TRBV5-1	TRBJ2-7	few	TGCGCCAGCAGCTACGGGCGTACCGGGGGAGAGCAGTACTTC	CASSYGRTGGEQYF
TRBD1	TRBV6-5	TRBJ1-1	few	TGTGCCAGCAGTTATGGTCAGGGGGAAAAAGCTTTCTTT	CASSYGQGEKAFF
-	TRBV10-2	TRBJ2-3	-	TGCGCCAGCACCAGGGCGAATACGCAGTATTTT	CASTRANTQYF
-	TRBV12-3/TRBV12-4	TRBJ1-5	few	TGTGCCAGCAGTTTTAGGGCAGGCCCCGGAGTTAGCAATCAGCCCCAGCATTTT	CASSFRAGPGVSNQPQHF
TRBD2	TRBV7-9	TRBJ2-7	-	TGTGCCAGCAGCTTAGGCAGCCTAGCGGGGTTCTACGAGCAGTACTTC	CASSLGSLAGFYEQYF
TRBD2	TRBV4-3	TRBJ2-2	few	TGCGCCAGCAGCCAGGGTAGCGGGAGGGCGGACGGGGAGCTGTTTTTT	CASSQGSGRADGELFF
-	TRBV25-1	TRBJ2-7	few	TGTGCCAGCAGTGAAGTCGGAACCTACGAGCAGTACTTC	CASSEVGTYEQYF
-	TRBV6-1	TRBJ2-5	many	TGTGCCAGCAGTCATCTCAGGGGCCAGCAAGAGACCCAGTACTTC	CASSHLRGQQETQYF
TRBD1	TRBV20-1	TRBJ2-7	few	TGCAGTGCAGATGCAGGGGGCTACGAGCAGTACTTC	CSADAGGYEQYF
TRBD1	TRBV4-3	TRBJ2-7	-	TGCGCCAGCAGCCAAACCGGGACAGCCGAGCAGTACTTC	CASSQTGTAEQYF
-	TRBV7-9	TRBJ2-5	-	TGTGCCAGCAGCTTAGTCGGGACAACCCAAGAGACCCAGTACTTC	CASSLVGTTQETQYF
TRBD1	TRBV7-9	TRBJ2-2	few	TGTGCCAGCAGCTCTACTCCGGGACAGGGTAACACCGGGGAGCTGTTTTTT	CASSSTPGQGNTGELFF
TRBD2	TRBV14	TRBJ2-5	-	TGTGCCAGCAGCTATAGCGGGGGGGTTCAAGAGACCCAGTACTTC	CASSYSGGVQETQYF
-	TRBV11-2	TRBJ2-1	-	TGTGCCAGCAGCTTAGGGGTCGGGATCTACAATGAGCAGTTCTTC	CASSLGVGIYNEQFF
-	TRBV10-3	TRBJ2-5	many	TGTGCCATCAGCCAAACGGACAGCCACCAAGAGACCCAGTACTTC	CAISQTDSHQETQYF
-	TRBV20-1	TRBJ1-3	few	TGCAGTGCTAGAGATCCACAGGGAAACACCATATATTTT	CSARDPQGNTIYF
TRBD2	TRBV6-2/TRBV6-3	TRBJ2-5	many	TGTGCCAGCAGTTACCTAGCGGGAGGAGAGACCCAGTACTTC	CASSYLAGGETQYF
TRBD2	TRBV7-6	TRBJ2-7	-	TGTGCCAGCAGCAAGGAGAGCGGGAGTAATTACGAGCAGTACTTC	CASSKESGSNYEQYF
-	TRBV5-1	TRBJ1-3	few	TGCGCCAGCAGCACCGGACAGCCTGGAAACACCATATATTTT	CASSTGQPGNTIYF
-	TRBV20-1	TRBJ2-7	-	TGCAGTGCTAGGGGTACTTTAATAGGAGCCTACGAGCAGTACTTC	CSARGTLIGAYEQYF
-	TRBV24-1	TRBJ2-1	few	TGTGCCACCAGTGACGCCGACAGCTCCTACAATGAGCAGTTCTTC	CATSDADSSYNEQFF
TRBD1	TRBV6-5	TRBJ1-2	few	TGTGCCAGCAGTTACGACCGGTCAGGGGGTTATGGCTACACCTTC	CASSYDRSGGYGYTF
-	TRBV24-1	TRBJ2-1	many	TGTGCCACCAGTGATTTTAGTGGGGATGAGCAGTTCTTC	CATSDFSGDEQFF
TRBD1	TRBV12-3/TRBV12-4	TRBJ1-2	many	TGTGCCAGCAGTCCGGGACAGGGAAGCTATGGCTACACCTTC	CASSPGQGSYGYTF
TRBD2	TRBV7-2	TRBJ2-5	-	TGTGCCAGCAGACCTCCGGGACTAGAACAAGAGACCCAGTACTTC	CASRPPGLEQETQYF
TRBD1	TRBV5-1	TRBJ1-2	few	TGCGCCAGCAGCTCCCGGACAGGGGCCGACTATGGCTACACCTTC	CASSSRTGADYGYTF
-	TRBV20-1	TRBJ2-7	few	TGCAGTGCTAGTAGGCCCCACGAGGGAAGCTACGAGCAGTACTTC	CSASRPHEGSYEQYF
-	TRBV20-1	TRBJ2-4	-	TGCAGTGCTACCGGACAGGCCAAAAACATTCAGTACTTC	CSATGQAKNIQYF